This T cell receptor (beta chain) was observed in a study of T cells in tuberculosis. Study-level results: Active tuberculosis TCR-alpha repertoires lay closer to GMM-specific TCRs than IGRA-negative controls, suggesting clonal expansion.

In germline, CDR1 is LNHDA, CDR2 SQIVND (reference sequence). The trim removed 5 bases at V and 4 bases at J, leaving 10 bases unmatched. This CDR3 contains 17 residues. On this clone itself: What it recognizes is unknown.

Time point specified: new active TB diagnosis, blood taken before or within 7 days of starting treatment. Sequencing was performed with immunoSEQ multiplex PCR; in TCRdb, only in-frame clones are kept and a portion is missing. The table has approximately 46,000 clones, 90% to 95% seen once. Sequences were derived from PBMCs, sampled at tuberculosis diagnosis. This TCR was recovered from an adult with tuberculosis. The chain combines TRBV19 with TRBJ2-2; 10 positions agree with TRBD2. The CDR3 loop reads CASSLLAGETGTGELFF. DNA of the CDR3: TGTGCCAGTAGTCTCCTAGCGGGAGAGACGGGCACCGGGGAGCTGTTTTTT.